This is a list of T cell receptor beta chains from one sample in a study of cytomegalovirus exposure and HLA in healthy donors. Libraries were prepared by immunoSEQ multiplex PCR; TCRdb keeps only in-frame clonotypes and omits some of them. The data show about 250,000 clones, with roughly 70% seen just once and under 3% held by the top ten. Sequenced material: PBMCs. These receptors all come from a female donor in good health and CMV-seronegative. The CDR3 runs from the conserved cysteine through the conserved F or W. D genes are given only for firm matches. Expanded clones get a size class; other rows say once, few or many, or leave the size out.

j_call v_call clone_size d_call cdr3_aa cdr3_nt
TRBJ2-7 TRBV7-2 NA TRBD2 CASSKVRASGRVNEQYF TGTGCCAGCAGCAAGGTCCGAGCTAGCGGGAGAGTCAACGAGCAGTACTTC
TRBJ1-2 TRBV2 NA NA CASSDAFASF TGTGCCAGCAGTGATGCGTTCGCGAGCTTC
TRBJ1-2 TRBV27 NA TRBD1 CASSWGTTQGVYGYTF TGTGCCAGCAGTTGGGGTACGACACAGGGGGTCTATGGCTACACCTTC
TRBJ1-5 TRBV7-8 few TRBD1 CASSNDRGLHQPQHF TGTGCCAGCAGCAACGACAGGGGCCTCCATCAGCCCCAGCATTTT
TRBJ2-1 TRBV25-1 NA NA CASSDFAGNLLPYNEQFF TGTGCCAGCAGTGATTTCGCGGGTAATTTACTCCCTTACAATGAGCAGTTCTTC
TRBJ2-5 TRBV6-5 NA TRBD2 CASRLAGVRETQYF TGTGCCAGCCGACTAGCGGGGGTCCGGGAGACCCAGTACTTC
TRBJ2-2 TRBV5-1 NA NA CASSLGPGNTNTGELFF TGCGCCAGCAGCTTGGGGCCAGGAAATACGAACACCGGGGAGCTGTTTTTT
TRBJ2-5 TRBV27 NA NA CASSLSEWETQYF TGTGCCAGCAGTTTATCAGAGTGGGAGACCCAGTACTTC
TRBJ1-1 TRBV5-1 NA TRBD1 CASSFLRDRGPNTEAFF TGCGCCAGCAGCTTTCTCCGGGACAGGGGCCCGAACACTGAAGCTTTCTTT
TRBJ1-1 TRBV6-1 few NA CASSELLGGATTEAFF TGTGCCAGCAGTGAATTGTTAGGGGGGGCAACCACTGAAGCTTTCTTT
TRBJ1-1 TRBV5-1 NA TRBD1 CASTPGGHTEAFF TGCGCCAGCACCCCAGGGGGGCACACTGAAGCTTTCTTT
TRBJ2-7 TRBV7-9 NA NA CASSGGPGLYEQYF TGTGCCAGCAGCGGAGGACCTGGCCTTTACGAGCAGTACTTC
TRBJ2-1 TRBV28 NA NA CASSLALARNNEQFF TGTGCCAGCAGTTTGGCCCTAGCGAGAAACAATGAGCAGTTCTTC
TRBJ2-3 TRBV11-2 NA NA CASSSPVARLAERTDTQYF TGTGCCAGCAGCTCGCCAGTGGCCCGTTTAGCGGAGCGCACAGATACGCAGTATTTT
TRBJ2-7 TRBV11-2 NA TRBD2 CASSLALAGAEQYF TGTGCCAGCAGCTTAGCACTAGCGGGAGCCGAGCAGTACTTC
TRBJ1-5 TRBV7-9 NA NA CASSLAGRERPPGQPQHF TGTGCCAGCAGCTTAGCCGGTAGGGAAAGACCGCCGGGACAGCCCCAGCATTTT
TRBJ2-7 TRBV19 NA NA CASSLGPSYEQYF TGTGCCAGTAGTTTGGGGCCGTCCTACGAGCAGTACTTC
TRBJ2-1 TRBV9 NA TRBD2 CASSVSTSGDFNNEQFF TGTGCCAGCAGCGTTTCGACTAGCGGGGACTTCAACAATGAGCAGTTCTTC
TRBJ2-7 TRBV4-1 NA TRBD1 CASSQEVRQGIREQYF TGCGCCAGCAGCCAAGAAGTGAGACAGGGAATAAGGGAGCAGTACTTC
TRBJ2-1 TRBV5-1 few NA CASSLRQLVNEQFF TGCGCCAGCAGCTTGAGGCAACTAGTGAATGAGCAGTTCTTC
TRBJ2-2 TRBV27 NA TRBD1 CASSLGTGALAGELFF TGTGCCAGCAGTTTGGGGACAGGAGCACTTGCCGGGGAGCTGTTTTTT
TRBJ1-2 TRBV29-1 NA NA CSVEGGRNYGYTF TGCAGCGTTGAAGGGGGCAGGAACTATGGCTACACCTTC
TRBJ2-5 TRBV15 NA NA CATSRVTRGLGETQYF TGTGCCACCAGCAGAGTCACGAGGGGACTGGGGGAGACCCAGTACTTC
TRBJ2-7 TRBV13 NA NA CASSSPGSTEQYF TGTGCCAGCAGCTCCCCGGGATCTACGGAGCAGTACTTC
TRBJ1-1 TRBV6-5 NA NA CASRAGAARHTEAFF TGTGCCAGCAGGGCAGGGGCTGCGCGTCACACTGAAGCTTTCTTT
TRBJ1-5 TRBV19 NA NA CASTDKTRSNQPQHF TGTGCCAGTACCGACAAGACACGGAGCAATCAGCCCCAGCATTTT
TRBJ1-1 TRBV11-3 NA TRBD1 CASSPDRLNTEAFF TGTGCCAGCAGCCCGGACAGGTTGAACACTGAAGCTTTCTTT
TRBJ1-1 TRBV11-3 NA NA CASSLMNQGAEAFF TGTGCCAGCAGCTTAATGAACCAGGGTGCTGAAGCTTTCTTT
TRBJ2-7 TRBV5-1 NA NA CASSPPGREPYEQYF TGCGCCAGCAGCCCCCCGGGAAGAGAGCCCTACGAGCAGTACTTC
TRBJ1-2 TRBV29-1 NA TRBD1 CSVVRQGASSYGYTF TGCAGCGTTGTAAGACAGGGGGCCTCGTCCTATGGCTACACCTTC
TRBJ2-2 TRBV10-1 NA NA CASSNQNTGELFF TGCGCCAGCAGTAATCAGAACACCGGGGAGCTGTTTTTT
TRBJ2-7 TRBV11-3 NA TRBD2 CASSHAGLALNYEQYF TGTGCCAGCAGCCATGCCGGACTAGCGTTAAACTACGAGCAGTACTTC
TRBJ1-3 TRBV7-9 few TRBD1 CASSSGTGAGNTIYF TGTGCCAGCAGCTCCGGGACAGGGGCTGGAAACACCATATATTTT
TRBJ2-5 TRBV29-1 NA TRBD2 CSVTRREGRGETQYF TGCAGCGTTACTCGGCGGGAGGGCCGAGGGGAGACCCAGTACTTC
TRBJ2-5 TRBV6-1 NA TRBD1 CASTPTGTQETQYF TGTGCCAGCACCCCGACAGGGACCCAAGAGACCCAGTACTTC
TRBJ2-1 TRBV2 NA TRBD2 CASSDIRRLAGSGEQFF TGTGCCAGCAGTGATATAAGAAGACTAGCGGGATCGGGTGAGCAGTTCTTC
TRBJ2-7 TRBV9 NA TRBD1 CASGTGAYEQYF TGTGCCAGCGGGACAGGGGCCTACGAGCAGTACTTC
TRBJ2-3 TRBV7-6 NA TRBD2 CASSLLAGGPTDTQYF TGTGCCAGCAGCCTGCTAGCGGGAGGCCCCACAGATACGCAGTATTTT
TRBJ2-2 TRBV7-3 NA NA CASSLWANALGGELFF TGTGCCAGCAGCCTCTGGGCCAACGCCCTGGGCGGGGAGCTGTTTTTT
TRBJ2-4 TRBV5-1 NA TRBD2 CASSRGGSARTENIQYF TGCGCCAGCAGCCGGGGGGGGAGCGCCCGAACCGAAAACATTCAGTACTTC
TRBJ1-2 TRBV10-3 NA NA CATQGWGYTF TGTGCCACGCAGGGTTGGGGCTACACCTTC
TRBJ2-6 TRBV7-6 few TRBD2 CASRSLAGAGANVLTF TGTGCCAGCAGAAGTCTAGCGGGAGCTGGGGCCAACGTCCTGACTTTC
TRBJ2-7 TRBV19 NA TRBD2 CASSGSGTFSYEQYF TGTGCCAGTAGTGGCAGCGGGACTTTCTCGTACGAGCAGTACTTC
TRBJ2-5 TRBV5-4 few NA CASSLEGGVSETQYF TGTGCCAGCAGCTTGGAAGGAGGGGTTTCAGAGACCCAGTACTTC
TRBJ1-4 TRBV29-1 NA NA CSVTGTGATNEKLFF TGCAGCGTGACCGGGACTGGAGCAACTAATGAAAAACTGTTTTTT
TRBJ1-5 TRBV9 NA NA CASSVDPSPNQPQHF TGTGCCAGCAGCGTAGACCCGAGTCCCAATCAGCCCCAGCATTTT
TRBJ1-2 TRBV5-1 few NA CARDPGHLKKVVGYTF TGCGCCAGGGATCCGGGACACCTAAAAAAGGTGGTTGGCTACACCTTC
TRBJ2-2 TRBV2 NA NA CASINTGELFF TGTGCCAGCATAAACACCGGGGAGCTGTTTTTT
TRBJ2-6 TRBV10-3 once NA CAISESSSGANALTF TGTGCCATCAGTGAGTCTAGTTCTGGGGCCAACGCCCTGACTTTC
TRBJ2-1 TRBV7-2 few NA CASSSWSGQNNEQFF TGTGCCAGCAGCTCCTGGTCAGGTCAGAACAATGAGCAGTTCTTC